The TCR beta chain under discussion was sequenced for a study of PD-1 blockade in mismatch repair-deficient tumors. Study overall: Patients had about 13 mismatch repair-deficient cancer types and were previously treated and progressing.

A remark on this clone: Its matching antigen is unknown.

Study-level results: Tumor-resident clones, often absent from pretreatment blood, expanded after pembrolizumab and then contracted.

The J segment lost 4 bases and the V segment lost 4 bases, leaving 10 bases of the junction unmatched. Looked up from germline, CDR1 is SGHRS and CDR2 is YFSETQ. This CDR3 has 17 residues. The protocol was immunoSEQ multiplex PCR, while the TCRdb copy is restricted to in-frame clones and leaves out a portion. The table includes 100,000 to 150,000 clones, more than 85% detected once. All patients were mismatch repair deficient, assessed by either PCR or immunohistochemistry. The gene calls are TRBV5-1 and TRBJ2-5; 13 nucleotides align to TRBD2. Specimen: peripheral blood, collected 44 weeks after starting pembrolizumab. This receptor was identified in an adult with mismatch repair-deficient cancer. As DNA, the CDR3 is TGCGCCAGCAGCCCCAACGCAGGACTAGCGGGAGCAGAGACCCAGTACTTC. This gives the protein CASSPNAGLAGAETQYF. Complete variable domain (other parts from reference TRBV5-1 and TRBJ2-5): KAGVTQTPRYLIKTRGQQVTLSCSPISGHRSVSWYQQTPGQGLQFLFEYFSETQRNKGNFPGRFSGRQFSNSRSEMNVSTLELGDSALYLCASSPNAGLAGAETQYFGPGTRLLVL.